The 9 T cell receptor beta chains listed next were all sequenced from one sample in a study of blood T cell repertoires in COVID-19. Clones were sequenced by immunoSEQ multiplex PCR, and TCRdb holds only the in-frame ones, with some missing. The data contain around 400,000 clones, around 87% of them seen just once; the ten biggest clones take up 2% to 2.5%. Source material: peripheral blood. The receptor source for this set is a woman aged 60-75 years with COVID-19, enrolled during active disease.

V usage is TRBV11-2 and J usage is TRBJ1-1; D unclear. Germline CDR1 is SGHAT and CDR2 is FQNNGV. V lost 4 bases and J lost 4, with 16 bases in between. CDR3 size: 15 residues. The CDR3 region is CASSSPAVSGTEAFF. The CDR3 coding sequence is TGTGCCAGCAGCTCCCCGGCTGTGAGCGGCACTGAAGCTTTCTTT.

V and J are TRBV28 and TRBJ1-2, with 9 bases fitting TRBD1. There are 14 residues in the CDR3. Germline assignment: CDR1 MDHEN and CDR2 SYDVKM. Trimming at V came to 7 bases and at J to 4 bases, leaving 7 bases not matched to a gene. CDR3 DNA sequence: TGTGCCAGCACCCCGGGACAGGGATCCTATGGCTACACCTTC. The encoded protein is CASTPGQGSYGYTF.

The V call is TRBV2, the J call TRBJ1-5; no clear D gene. Germline CDR1 and CDR2: SNHLY and FYNNEI. This CDR3 spans 13 amino acids. The germline V and J ends were trimmed by 8 bases and 3 bases, with 11 bases remaining between them. CDR3 DNA: TGTGCCAGCTTCCCCAGTTTCAATCAGCCCCAGCATTTT. This codes for CASFPSFNQPQHF.

This clone showed up just once. The gene calls are TRBV11-1 and TRBJ2-5; no definite D call. Deletions cut 3 bases from V and 5 bases from J, with 7 bases between. The CDR3 is made up of 12 amino acids. From germline, CDR1 is SGHAT and CDR2 FQDESV (reference sequence). The CDR3 sequence: CASSLKLETQYF. CDR3 coding DNA: TGTGCCAGCAGCTTGAAGCTGGAGACCCAGTACTTC.

A note on this clone: The same CDR3 is also encoded by other DNA sequences in this sample. The chain has TRBV19 and TRBJ1-1; tentative D call: TRBD1 (5 bases). Between the trimmed V and J ends, which lost 5 bases and 1 base, there was a span of 8 bases. The CDR3 consists of 13 residues. Germline CDR1 reads LNHDA; CDR2 reads SQIVND (reference sequence). The CDR3 sequence: CASSRGANTEAFF. CDR3 sequence (DNA): TGTGCCAGTAGTCGTGGGGCGAACACTGAAGCTTTCTTT.

This clone has more than one count but fewer than ten. The V and J genes are TRBV4-1 and TRBJ1-2, with 7 bases identical to TRBD1. The V and J ends lost 2 bases and 6 bases, in that order; junction bases with no gene match: 9. The germline V gene has CDR1 MGHRA and CDR2 YSYEKL. The CDR3 length is 15 residues. The CDR3 DNA follows: TGCGCCAGCAGCCAACCGGGACAGAAAAGAGATGGCTACACCTTC. Translated, it gives CASSQPGQKRDGYTF.

The V and J genes are TRBV3-1 (or the pseudogene TRBV3-2) and TRBJ2-3; D is undetermined. Germline assignment: CDR1 LGHDT and CDR2 YNNKEL (reference sequence). V lost 1 base and J lost 0, with 8 bases in between. CDR3 size: 15 residues. The CDR3 nucleotides read TGTGCCAGCAGCCAAGGCGTACCTAGCACAGATACGCAGTATTTT. Translated, it gives CASSQGVPSTDTQYF.

This clone came up a few times. V gene TRBV5-1 combines with J gene TRBJ1-5; the D gene is possibly TRBD1 (6 bases). V lost 1 base and J lost 9, with 14 bases in between. CDR1 is SGHRS and CDR2 is YFSETQ in the germline V gene. This CDR3 has 14 residues. The CDR3 loop is CASSLWPQGMPQHF. CDR3 nucleotide sequence: TGCGCCAGCAGCTTGTGGCCTCAGGGGATGCCCCAGCATTTT.

The genes are TRBV15 and TRBJ1-4, with D perhaps TRBD1 (5 bases). V shed 1 base and J shed 8 bases, with 20 bases lying between them. CDR3 length equals 17 residues. Looked up from germline, CDR1 is LNHNV and CDR2 is YYDKDF (reference sequence). The CDR3 region is CATSRVFRGRVWEKLFF. The CDR3 nucleotides are TGTGCCACCAGCAGAGTGTTCCGGGGGAGGGTTTGGGAAAAACTGTTTTTT.